One T cell receptor beta chain is described in this entry. Its target is not known. Run at survey level, the immunoSEQ assay was version v3.0. The method was immunoSEQ multiplex PCR; TCRdb's version includes in-frame clones alone and lacks a portion of them. The sample has about 28,000 clones, 80% seen once. These data are taken from a study of long-term antiretroviral therapy in people with HIV. General study findings and limits: Spans of CDR3 length were tighter for HIV repertoires than for controls.

V lost 9 bases and J lost 5, with 17 bases in between. The CDR3 is 14 amino acids. The V gene's germline CDR1 is SGHRS and CDR2 YFSETQ. Sequencing used unsorted PBMCs, obtained 0.3 years after starting antiretroviral therapy. The clonotype comes from a man in his forties or fifties with HIV. The rearrangement joins TRBV5-1 to TRBJ1-4, with D perhaps matching TRBD1 (5 bases). CDR3 sequence reads: CATSNQGPNEKLFF. DNA of the CDR3: TGCGCCACCTCTAATCAGGGACCCAATGAAAAACTGTTTTTT.